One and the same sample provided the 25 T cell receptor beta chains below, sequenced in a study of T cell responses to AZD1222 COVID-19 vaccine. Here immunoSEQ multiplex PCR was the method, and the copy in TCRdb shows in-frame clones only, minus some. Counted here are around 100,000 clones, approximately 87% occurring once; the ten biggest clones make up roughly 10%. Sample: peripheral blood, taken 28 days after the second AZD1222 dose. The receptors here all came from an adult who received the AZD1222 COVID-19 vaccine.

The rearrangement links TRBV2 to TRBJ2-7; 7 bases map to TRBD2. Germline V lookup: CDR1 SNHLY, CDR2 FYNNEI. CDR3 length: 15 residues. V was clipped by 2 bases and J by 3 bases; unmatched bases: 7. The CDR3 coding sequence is TGTGCCAGCAGTGAAAATTTCGCGGGAGACTACGAGCAGTACTTC. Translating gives CASSENFAGDYEQYF.

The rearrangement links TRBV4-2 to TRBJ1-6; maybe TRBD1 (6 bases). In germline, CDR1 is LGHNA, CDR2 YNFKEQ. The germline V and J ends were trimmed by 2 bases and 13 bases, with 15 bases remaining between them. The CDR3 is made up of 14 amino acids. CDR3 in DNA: TGTGCCAGCAGCCAACGGGAGGGGGGTGATCCCCTCCACTTT. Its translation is CASSQREGGDPLHF.

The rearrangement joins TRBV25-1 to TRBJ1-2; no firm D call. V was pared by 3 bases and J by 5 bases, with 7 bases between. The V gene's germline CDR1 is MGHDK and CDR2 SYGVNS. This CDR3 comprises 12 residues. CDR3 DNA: TGTGCCAGCAGTGACGGAAGATATGGCTACACCTTC. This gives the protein CASSDGRYGYTF.

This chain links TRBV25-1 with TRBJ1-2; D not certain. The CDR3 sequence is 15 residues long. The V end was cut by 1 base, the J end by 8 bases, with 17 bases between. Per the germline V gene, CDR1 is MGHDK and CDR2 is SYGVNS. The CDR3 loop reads CASSEFLANTRGYTF. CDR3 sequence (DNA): TGTGCCAGCAGTGAATTTCTGGCAAACACTCGGGGCTACACCTTC.

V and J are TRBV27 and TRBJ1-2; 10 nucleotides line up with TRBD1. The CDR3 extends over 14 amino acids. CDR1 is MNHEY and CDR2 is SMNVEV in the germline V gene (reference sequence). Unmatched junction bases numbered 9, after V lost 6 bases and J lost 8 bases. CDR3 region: CASRPDRGRKGYTF. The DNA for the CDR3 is TGTGCCAGCAGACCAGACAGGGGGCGAAAAGGCTACACCTTC.

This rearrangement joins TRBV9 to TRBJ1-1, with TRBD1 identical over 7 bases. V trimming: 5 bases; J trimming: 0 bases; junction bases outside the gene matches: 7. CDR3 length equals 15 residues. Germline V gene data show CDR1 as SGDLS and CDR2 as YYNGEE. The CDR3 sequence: CASRSLDRVNTEAFF. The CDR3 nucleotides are TGTGCCAGCAGATCATTAGACAGGGTGAACACTGAAGCTTTCTTT.

The CDR3: CASRPGTDNSPLHF. The DNA for the CDR3 is TGTGCCAGCAGACCCGGGACAGATAATTCACCCCTCCACTTT. The gene calls are TRBV6-5 and TRBJ1-6; 7 bases align to TRBD1. This CDR3 has 14 amino acids. The V and J ends lost 6 bases and 5 bases, in that order; junction bases with no gene match: 4. Germline CDR1 and CDR2: MNHEY and SVGAGI.

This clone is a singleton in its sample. The CDR3 DNA sequence: TGTGCCAGCAGTTGGGCGGCTGTCTCCTACGAGCAGTACTTC. Protein sequence: CASSWAAVSYEQYF. The rearrangement links TRBV27 to TRBJ2-7; D unclear. Germline CDR1 and CDR2: MNHEY and SMNVEV (reference sequence). Trimming stripped 4 bases from V and 0 bases from J, with 10 bases between. There are 14 residues in the CDR3.

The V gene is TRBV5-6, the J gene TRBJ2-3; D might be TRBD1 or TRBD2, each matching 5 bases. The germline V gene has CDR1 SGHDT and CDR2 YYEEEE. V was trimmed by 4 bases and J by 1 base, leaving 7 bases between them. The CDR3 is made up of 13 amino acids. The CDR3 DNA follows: TGTGCCAGCAGCCTGGGACGCACAGATACGCAGTATTTT. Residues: CASSLGRTDTQYF.

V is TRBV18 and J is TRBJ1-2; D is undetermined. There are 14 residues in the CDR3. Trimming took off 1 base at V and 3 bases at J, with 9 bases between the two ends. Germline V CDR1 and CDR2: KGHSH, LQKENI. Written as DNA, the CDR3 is TGTGCCAGCTCACCACGCAGCGCCGACTATGGCTACACCTTC. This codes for CASSPRSADYGYTF.

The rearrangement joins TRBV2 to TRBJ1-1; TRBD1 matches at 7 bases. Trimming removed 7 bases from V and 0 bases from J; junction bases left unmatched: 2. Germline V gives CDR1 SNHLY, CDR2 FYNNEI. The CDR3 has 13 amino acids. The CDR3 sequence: CASTGGMNTEAFF. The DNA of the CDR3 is TGTGCCAGCACAGGGGGAATGAACACTGAAGCTTTCTTT.

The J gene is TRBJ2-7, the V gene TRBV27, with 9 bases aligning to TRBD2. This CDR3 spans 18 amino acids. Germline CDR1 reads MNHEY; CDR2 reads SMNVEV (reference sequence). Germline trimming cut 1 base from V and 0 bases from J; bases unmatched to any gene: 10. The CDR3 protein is CASSLYAAGGLSSYEQYF. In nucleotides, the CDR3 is TGTGCCAGCAGTTTATATGCGGCGGGAGGGCTGAGCTCCTACGAGCAGTACTTC.

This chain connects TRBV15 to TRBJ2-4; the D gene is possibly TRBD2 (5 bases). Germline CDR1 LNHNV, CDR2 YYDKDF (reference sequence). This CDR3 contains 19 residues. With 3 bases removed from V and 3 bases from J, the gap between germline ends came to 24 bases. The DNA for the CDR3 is TGTGCCACCAGCAGGGAAACGACACGAACGGCGGGTTACAAAAACATTCAGTACTTC. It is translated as CATSRETTRTAGYKNIQYF.

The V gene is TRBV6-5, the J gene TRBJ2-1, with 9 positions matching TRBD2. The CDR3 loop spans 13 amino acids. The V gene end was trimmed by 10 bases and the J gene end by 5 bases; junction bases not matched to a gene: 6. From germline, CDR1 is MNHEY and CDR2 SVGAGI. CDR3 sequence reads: CANRSSGNNEQFF. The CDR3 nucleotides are TGTGCCAACCGGTCTAGCGGGAACAATGAGCAGTTCTTC.

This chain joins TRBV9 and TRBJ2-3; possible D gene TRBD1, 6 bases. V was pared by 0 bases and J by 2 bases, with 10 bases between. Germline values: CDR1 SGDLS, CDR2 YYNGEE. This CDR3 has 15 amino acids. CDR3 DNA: TGTGCCAGCAGCGTAGAGGCAGGGGCCACAGATACGCAGTATTTT. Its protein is CASSVEAGATDTQYF.

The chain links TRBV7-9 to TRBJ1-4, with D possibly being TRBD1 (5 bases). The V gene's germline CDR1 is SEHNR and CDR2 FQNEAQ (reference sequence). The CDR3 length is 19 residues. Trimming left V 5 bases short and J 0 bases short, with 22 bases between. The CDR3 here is CASSVSRGNRRATNEKLFF. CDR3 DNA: TGTGCCAGCAGCGTCTCCCGGGGGAACAGACGGGCAACTAATGAAAAACTGTTTTTT.

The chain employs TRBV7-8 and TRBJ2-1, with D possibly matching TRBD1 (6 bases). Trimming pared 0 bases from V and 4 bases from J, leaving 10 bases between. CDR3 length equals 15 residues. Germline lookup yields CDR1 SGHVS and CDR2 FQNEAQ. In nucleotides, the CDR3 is TGTGCCAGCAGCTTAGCTTCAGGACAGTACAATGAGCAGTTCTTC. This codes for CASSLASGQYNEQFF.

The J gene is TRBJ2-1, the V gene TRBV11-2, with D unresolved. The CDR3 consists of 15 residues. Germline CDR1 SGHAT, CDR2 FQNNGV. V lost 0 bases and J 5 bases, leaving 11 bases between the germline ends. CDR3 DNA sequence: TGTGCCAGCAGCTTAGATCTCTGGACCCACAATGAGCAGTTCTTC. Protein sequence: CASSLDLWTHNEQFF.

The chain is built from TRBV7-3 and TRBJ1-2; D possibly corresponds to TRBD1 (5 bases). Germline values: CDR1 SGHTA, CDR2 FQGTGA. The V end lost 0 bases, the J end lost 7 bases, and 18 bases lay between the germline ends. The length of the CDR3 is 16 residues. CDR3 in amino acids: CASSLTPGASRGGYTF. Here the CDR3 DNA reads TGTGCCAGCAGCTTAACTCCGGGCGCGTCAAGGGGTGGCTACACCTTC.

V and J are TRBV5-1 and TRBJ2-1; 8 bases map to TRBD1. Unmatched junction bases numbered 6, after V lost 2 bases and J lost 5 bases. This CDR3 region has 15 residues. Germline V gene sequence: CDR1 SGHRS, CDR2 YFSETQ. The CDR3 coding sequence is TGCGCCAGCAGCTTCGGGACAGGCGTTCACAATGAGCAGTTCTTC. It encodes CASSFGTGVHNEQFF.

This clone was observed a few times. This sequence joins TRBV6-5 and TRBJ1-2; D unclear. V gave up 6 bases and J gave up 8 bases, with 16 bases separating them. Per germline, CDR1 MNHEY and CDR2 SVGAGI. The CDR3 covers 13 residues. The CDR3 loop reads CASSPTPRVGYTF. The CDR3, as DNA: TGTGCCAGCAGCCCAACCCCCCGGGTCGGCTACACCTTC.

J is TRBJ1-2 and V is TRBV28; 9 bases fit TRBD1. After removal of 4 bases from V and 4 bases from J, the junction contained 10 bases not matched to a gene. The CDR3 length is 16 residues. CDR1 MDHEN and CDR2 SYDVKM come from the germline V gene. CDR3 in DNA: TGTGCCAGCAGTTCACCAGGGGACAGGGTTGGCTATGGCTACACCTTC. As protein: CASSSPGDRVGYGYTF.

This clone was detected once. DNA of the CDR3: TGTGCCAGTAGTATGGGACTAGCGGGAGCCTCCGAGCAGTACTTC. This encodes CASSMGLAGASEQYF. This sequence joins TRBV19 and TRBJ2-7, with 14 positions matching TRBD2. There are 15 residues in the CDR3. The germline V gene encodes CDR1 LNHDA and CDR2 SQIVND (reference sequence). Losses at the gene ends were 3 bases for V and 6 bases for J; bases not matched to a gene: 4.

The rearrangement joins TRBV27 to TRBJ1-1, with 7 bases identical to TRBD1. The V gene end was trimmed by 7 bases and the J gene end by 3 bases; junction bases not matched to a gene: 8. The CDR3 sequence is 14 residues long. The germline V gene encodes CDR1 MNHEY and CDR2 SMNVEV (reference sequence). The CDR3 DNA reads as TGTGCCAGCAACCCGACAGGGAGGGACACTGAAGCTTTCTTT. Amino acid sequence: CASNPTGRDTEAFF.

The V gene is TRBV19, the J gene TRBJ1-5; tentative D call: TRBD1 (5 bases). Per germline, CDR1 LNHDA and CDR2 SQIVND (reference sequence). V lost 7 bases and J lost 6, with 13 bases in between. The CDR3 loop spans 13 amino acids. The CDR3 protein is CASMRQGGQPQHF. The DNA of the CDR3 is TGTGCCAGTATGCGGCAGGGTGGTCAGCCCCAGCATTTT.